This T cell receptor beta chain was obtained from a study of T-cell memory formation after mild COVID-19. In this sample, this clonotype turned up many times. Germline-derived CDR1 and CDR2 are MNHEY and SMNVEV (reference sequence). V trimming: 3 bases; J trimming: 7 bases; junction bases outside the gene matches: 4. The CDR3 is 14 residues long. TCRdb used MiXCR to reprocess the 5' RACE reads, holding one entry per CDR3 protein. The data contain roughly 240,000 distinct CDR3 sequences, around 15% of them singletons. The sequenced sample was PBMCs or a T cell subset sorted from them (not recorded which). J is TRBJ2-3 and V is TRBV27; 10 bases align to TRBD1. The clonotype originates from a man aged 18 to 29 who had mild COVID-19 (a few samples of this study predate the infection). Cell type and time point are not known. CDR3: CASSLRDRGHTQYF. The CDR3 DNA is TGTGCCAGCAGTTTGCGGGACAGGGGACATACGCAGTATTTT.